This is a list of T cell receptor beta chains from one sample in a study of blood T cell repertoires in COVID-19. Clones were sequenced by immunoSEQ multiplex PCR, and TCRdb holds only the in-frame ones, with some missing. The table shows 54,000 or so clones, with 70% to 85% occurring only once. The specimen was peripheral blood. The receptors shown here come from an elderly man with COVID-19, enrolled during active disease. CDR3s leave out the opening cysteine and the closing phenylalanine or tryptophan. The D gene is left open where the match is weak.

NA,TRBV30,AWSLSSGNTIY
TRBD2,TRBV2,ASRQLAGGGDTQY
NA,TRBV7-9,ASSLTGSTDTQY
NA,TRBV10-2,ASSESVDSTYNEQF
NA,TRBV7-2,ASSSTYEQY
NA,TRBV24-1,ATSDGGRTDTQY
TRBD2,TRBV5-4,ASSLGAGGPSTDTQY
TRBD2,TRBV6-4,ASSERGLAGAEWQF
NA,TRBV5-4,ASIGGGTRNGYT
NA,TRBV6-6,ASSYSRFQPQH
NA,TRBV30,AWSVPPPGNSPLH
TRBD1,TRBV5-4,ASSWGTAITSGNTIY
NA,TRBV18,ASSPSTHPKEAF
TRBD1,TRBV18,ASSPPGQGKSYGYT
TRBD1,TRBV5-1,ASSFGTAKETQY
TRBD1,TRBV29-1,SATTGLGTEAF
NA,TRBV28,ASTTSVMLNYGYT
TRBD1,TRBV10-3,AISLPPGQGNQPQH
TRBD1,TRBV6-6,ASSHGQGNQPQH
NA,TRBV27,ASSSNSNTQY
NA,TRBV5-1,ASSLAGETQY
NA,TRBV5-4,ASSFLSYEQY
NA,TRBV5-8,ASSSRLGVDYGYT
NA,TRBV7-9,ASSPRGKVSEAF